This entry is about one T cell receptor beta chain. These data originate in a study of cytomegalovirus exposure and HLA in healthy donors. Study-level information: From roughly 180 million T cells, an earlier analysis saw approximately 110 million unique TCR beta sequences.

CDR1 is MGHRA, CDR2 YSYEKL, per germline. V was clipped by 0 bases and J by 4 bases; unmatched bases: 8. The CDR3 is 16 residues long. PCR used 60 Vbeta primers and 13 Jbeta primers. The repertoire was sequenced with immunoSEQ multiplex PCR; TCRdb's copy has only in-frame clones and lacks some. The sample gives 100,000 to 150,000 clones, around four fifths of which show up once; 5.5% to 7.5% is in the top ten. The J gene is TRBJ1-2, the V gene TRBV4-1, with 7 bases aligning to TRBD1. Sequences were obtained from PBMCs. This clonotype was obtained from a woman aged 40 to 50 in good health and CMV-seropositive. CDR3 residues: CASSQDGEAGGYGYTF. CDR3 coding DNA: TGCGCCAGCAGCCAAGATGGCGAGGCAGGGGGCTATGGCTACACCTTC.